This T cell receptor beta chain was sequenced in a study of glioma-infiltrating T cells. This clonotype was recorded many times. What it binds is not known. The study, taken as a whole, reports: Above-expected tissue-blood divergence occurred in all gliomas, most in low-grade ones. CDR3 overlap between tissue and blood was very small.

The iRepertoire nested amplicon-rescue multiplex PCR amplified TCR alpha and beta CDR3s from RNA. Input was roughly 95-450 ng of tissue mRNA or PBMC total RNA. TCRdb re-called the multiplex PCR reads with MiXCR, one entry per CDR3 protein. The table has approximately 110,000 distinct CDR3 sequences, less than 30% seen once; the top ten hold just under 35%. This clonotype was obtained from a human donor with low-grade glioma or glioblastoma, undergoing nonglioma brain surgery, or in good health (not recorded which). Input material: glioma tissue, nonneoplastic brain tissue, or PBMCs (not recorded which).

CDR3 residues: CASSQAGLARKETQYF. The DNA for the CDR3 is TGTGCCAGCAGCCAAGCGGGACTAGCGAGAAAAGAGACCCAGTACTTC. The V call is TRBV3-1, the J call TRBJ2-5; TRBD2 matches at 10 bases. The CDR3 is 16 amino acids. The germline CDR1 and CDR2 sequences are LGHDT and YNNKEL (reference sequence). The V and J ends lost 1 base and 3 bases, in that order; junction bases with no gene match: 5.